The 32 T cell receptor beta chains presented below share a single source sample, sequenced in a study of CD8+ T cells in alopecia areata. Investigators isolated RNA and reverse transcribed it into cDNA to act as the sequencing template. Sequencing used immunoSEQ multiplex PCR; TCRdb keeps in-frame clones, though not all of them. This repertoire shows around 97,000 clones, approximately 60% found once; its top ten account for around 10%. Sequenced sample: CD4+ T cells sorted from blood. These receptors were collected from a human donor in good health.

This clone has a handful of counts. The chain combines TRBV19 with TRBJ1-2; a possible D gene is TRBD1 (5 bases). The V end was cut by 7 bases, the J end by 0 bases, with 24 bases between. The CDR3 consists of 18 residues. Germline V gene sequence: CDR1 LNHDA, CDR2 SQIVND (reference sequence). CDR3 nucleotides: TGTGCCAGTACCTCGGCCGGGAGGGACGGACTAGCTAACTATGGCTACACCTTC. Its protein product is CASTSAGRDGLANYGYTF. Full variable domain (remainder filled in from reference TRBV19 and TRBJ1-2): DGGITQSPKYLFRKEGQNVTLSCEQNLNHDAMYWYRQDPGQGLRLIYYSQIVNDFQKGDIAEGYSVSREKKESFPLTVTSAQKNPTAFYLCASTSAGRDGLANYGYTFGSGTRLTVV.

The J gene is TRBJ2-5, the V gene TRBV25-1; D not resolved. V was trimmed by 6 bases and J by 6 bases, leaving 20 bases between them. CDR3 size: 15 residues. Germline loops: CDR1 MGHDK, CDR2 SYGVNS. This CDR3 is CASRGKGQAEKTQYF. The DNA for the CDR3 is TGTGCCAGCAGGGGGAAGGGTCAGGCGGAAAAGACCCAGTACTTC.

The chain carries TRBV30 and TRBJ1-5; 7 nucleotides match TRBD1. The CDR3 has 13 residues. CDR1 is GTSNPN, CDR2 SVGIG, per germline (reference sequence). After removal of 1 base from V and 6 bases from J, the junction contained 3 bases not matched to a gene. The DNA for the CDR3 is TGTGCCTGGAGTGCACAGGGGTCTCAGCCCCAGCATTTT. Its protein is CAWSAQGSQPQHF.

The rearrangement uses TRBV14 and TRBJ2-5, with D possibly matching TRBD2 (5 bases). The CDR3 spans 17 residues. Germline values: CDR1 SGHDN, CDR2 FVKESK. The V and J ends lost 0 bases and 5 bases respectively, with 19 bases between them. CDR3 DNA: TGTGCCAGCAGCCAAGATTCCGGCGGGTTGCGGAGGGAGACCCAGTACTTC. Its protein product is CASSQDSGGLRRETQYF.

This clone has only a few counts. The chain has TRBV4-3 and TRBJ2-3; weak D call: TRBD1 (5 bases). The germline V gene encodes CDR1 LGHNA and CDR2 YSLEER. Trimming cost V 0 bases and J 3 bases, with 13 bases left between them. This CDR3 region has 16 residues. CDR3 bases: TGCGCCAGCAGCCAAGAATTCACAGGCGTAACAGATACGCAGTATTTT. Its protein product is CASSQEFTGVTDTQYF.

The chain combines TRBV10-3 with TRBJ1-6, with TRBD1 matching over 7 bases. The J segment lost 9 bases and the V segment lost 3 bases, leaving 2 bases of the junction unmatched. The CDR3 contains 13 residues. Germline V lookup: CDR1 ENHRY, CDR2 SYGVKD. In DNA form, the CDR3 reads TGTGCCATCAGTGAATGGGACAGTTCACCCCTCCACTTT. This encodes CAISEWDSSPLHF.

The V call is TRBV2, the J call TRBJ2-5, with 12 bases fitting TRBD1. The CDR3 contains 15 residues. The junction had 10 bases not matched to a gene; V was cut back by 9 bases and J by 5 bases. Germline CDR1 reads SNHLY; CDR2 reads FYNNEI. DNA for the CDR3: TGTGCCAGTGCCCCGGGACAGGGGGCTTGGGAGACCCAGTACTTC. It translates to CASAPGQGAWETQYF.

There are a few counts of this clone. The chain couples TRBV29-1 to TRBJ2-5, with 7 positions matching TRBD1. This CDR3 contains 16 residues. Unmatched junction bases numbered 18, after V lost 6 bases and J lost 5 bases. Germline CDR1 SQVTM, CDR2 ANQGSEA. The DNA of the CDR3 is TGCAGCGTCGACCTCGGACAGGACTTTTACAGGGAGACCCAGTACTTC. Protein: CSVDLGQDFYRETQYF.

This clone was counted only a few times. The chain links TRBV18 to TRBJ2-1, with 8 positions matching TRBD1. Germline V gene lookup returns CDR1 KGHSH and CDR2 LQKENI. V trimming: 6 bases; J trimming: 9 bases; junction bases outside the gene matches: 10. The CDR3 is 14 residues long. The CDR3 spells CASSPTGALGEQFF. CDR3 DNA sequence: TGTGCCAGCTCCCCGACAGGGGCCCTGGGTGAGCAGTTCTTC.

This chain uses TRBV5-6 with TRBJ1-1; D is uncertain. V was pared by 4 bases and J by 4 bases, with 17 bases between. CDR3 size: 15 residues. Germline-derived CDR1 and CDR2 are SGHDT and YYEEEE. CDR3 DNA: TGTGCCAGCAGCAACGGGCCTGCCCTACCCACTGAAGCTTTCTTT. As protein: CASSNGPALPTEAFF.

Only a few counts were recorded for this clone. The chain carries TRBV5-1 and TRBJ1-1, with 10 bases aligning to TRBD1. Germline values: CDR1 SGHRS, CDR2 YFSETQ. The CDR3 runs to 16 residues. The trim removed 2 bases at V and 10 bases at J, leaving 14 bases unmatched. CDR3 nucleotide sequence: TGCGCCAGCAGCTTCCTAAACGGGGACAGGGGCATGGGAGCTTTCTTT. Its translation is CASSFLNGDRGMGAFF.

V is TRBV29-1 and J is TRBJ1-1; D might be TRBD1 (6 bases). Trimming removed 4 bases at V and 6 bases at J, with 15 bases between. From germline, CDR1 is SQVTM and CDR2 ANQGSEA. The length of the CDR3 is 13 residues. CDR3 nucleotides: TGCAGCGTTGCGGGGGGCGCATGGGCTGAAGCTTTCTTT. The encoded protein is CSVAGGAWAEAFF.

This clone occurred a few times. The chain carries TRBV4-1 and TRBJ1-4; no firm D call. The CDR3 has 16 residues. The germline V and J ends were trimmed by 1 base and 0 bases, with 9 bases remaining between them. Germline values: CDR1 MGHRA, CDR2 YSYEKL. Written as DNA, the CDR3 is TGCGCCAGCAGCCAAGCCTACGGATCAACTAATGAAAAACTGTTTTTT. Translating gives CASSQAYGSTNEKLFF.

The chain is built from TRBV30 and TRBJ1-5; 8 bases line up with TRBD1. J lost 2 bases, V lost 8 bases, and 8 bases had no gene match. Germline V CDR1 and CDR2: GTSNPN, SVGIG (reference sequence). This CDR3 contains 14 residues. In nucleotides, the CDR3 is TGTGCCGGTACGACAGGGGCAGGCAATCAGCCCCAGCATTTT. This encodes CAGTTGAGNQPQHF.

The V call is TRBV5-1, the J call TRBJ2-6; D not resolved. The CDR3 runs 14 residues. The germline V gene encodes CDR1 SGHRS and CDR2 YFSETQ. Trimming shortened V by 0 bases and J by 4 bases, and 5 bases separated the two germline ends. The CDR3 DNA reads as TGCGCCAGCAGCTTGGGGCAGGGGGCCAACGTCCTGACTTTC. As protein: CASSLGQGANVLTF. The full variable domain, completed using reference TRBV5-1 and TRBJ2-6, is KAGVTQTPRYLIKTRGQQVTLSCSPISGHRSVSWYQQTPGQGLQFLFEYFSETQRNKGNFPGRFSGRQFSNSRSEMNVSTLELGDSALYLCASSLGQGANVLTFGAGSRLTVL.

This chain uses TRBV4-3 with TRBJ1-2, with 10 bases matching TRBD1. Per germline, CDR1 LGHNA and CDR2 YSLEER. V lost 3 bases, J lost 3 bases, and 1 base stayed unmatched. This CDR3 is 14 amino acids long. CDR3 sequence (DNA): TGCGCCAGCAGCCACGGGACAGGGGACTATGGCTACACCTTC. Protein: CASSHGTGDYGYTF.

The table lists this clone with a count of one. The rearrangement links TRBV6-6 to TRBJ1-2; 9 nucleotides line up with TRBD1. Losses at the gene ends were 6 bases for V and 4 bases for J; bases not matched to a gene: 6. CDR1 and CDR2 (germline): MNHNY, SVGAGI (reference sequence). This CDR3 spans 14 amino acids. For the CDR3, the DNA is TGTGCCAGCAGCTCTACAGGGGGCTCCTATGGCTACACCTTC. Residues: CASSSTGGSYGYTF.

The rearrangement links TRBV5-1 to TRBJ2-2, with TRBD1 as a possible D gene (6 bases). The CDR3 runs to 14 residues. Germline V gene lookup returns CDR1 SGHRS and CDR2 YFSETQ. V lost 4 bases and J lost 2, with 9 bases in between. The CDR3 bases are TGCGCCAGCAGCACGGACAGTAACACCGGGGAGCTGTTTTTT. Encoded protein: CASSTDSNTGELFF.

The table lists this clone with a few counts. This chain joins TRBV7-2 and TRBJ2-7; tentative D call: TRBD2 (6 bases). The V gene lost 4 bases and the J gene lost 4 bases, with 14 bases spanning the gap. The CDR3 loop spans 14 amino acids. The germline V gene encodes CDR1 SGHTA and CDR2 FQGNSA. CDR3 bases: TGTGCCAGCAGCTCAATGGGCGGGGAGTACGAGCAGTACTTC. As protein: CASSSMGGEYEQYF.

The gene calls are TRBV9 and TRBJ2-3, with D possibly being TRBD1 or TRBD2 (5 bases each). The V gene's germline CDR1 is SGDLS and CDR2 YYNGEE. Trimming took 6 bases from V and 4 from J, leaving 18 bases between them. The CDR3 length is 15 residues. The DNA of the CDR3 is TGTGCCAGCACGGGAAGGGGAGAAGAGGCAGATACGCAGTATTTT. Its protein product is CASTGRGEEADTQYF.

V usage is TRBV14 and J usage is TRBJ2-7; 7 nucleotides agree with TRBD1. CDR3 length equals 20 residues. CDR1 is SGHDN and CDR2 is FVKESK in the germline V gene. Trimming removed 4 bases from V and 2 bases from J; junction bases left unmatched: 23. CDR3 DNA sequence: TGTGCCAGCAGCCCCAGGGGGATTCGACAGGGAAGGTTAAGACCCTACGAGCAGTACTTC. This codes for CASSPRGIRQGRLRPYEQYF.

This clone was observed a handful of times. This chain joins TRBV10-3 and TRBJ2-5, with 14 nucleotides matching TRBD2. The CDR3 length is 16 residues. The germline CDR1 and CDR2 sequences are ENHRY and SYGVKD. J gave up 2 bases and V 4 bases, and 3 bases lay outside the gene matches. CDR3 DNA sequence: TGTGCCATCAGTGTGGGACTAGCGGGGGCTCAAGAGACCCAGTACTTC. It encodes CAISVGLAGAQETQYF.

This clone was detected a few times. The CDR3 nucleotides are TGTGCCAGCAGGAACGGACAAGGAGACAGTTCACCCCTCCACTTT. It encodes CASRNGQGDSSPLHF. This chain links TRBV7-2 with TRBJ1-6; possibly TRBD1 for D (5 bases). Trimming stripped 6 bases from V and 9 bases from J, with 18 bases between. The CDR3 is 15 residues long. CDR1 and CDR2 (germline): SGHTA, FQGNSA.

CDR3 region: CASSLARGEGSSPLHF. The CDR3 bases are TGTGCCAGCAGCTTAGCGAGGGGGGAGGGAAGTTCACCCCTCCACTTT. This chain uses TRBV7-8 with TRBJ1-6; a possible D gene is TRBD1 (6 bases). The CDR3 spans 16 residues. Trimming left V 0 bases short and J 9 bases short, with 15 bases between. CDR1 is SGHVS and CDR2 is FQNEAQ in the germline V gene.

The chain links TRBV29-1 to TRBJ2-1; unclear D gene. CDR3 length: 10 amino acids. Per germline, CDR1 SQVTM and CDR2 ANQGSEA. Between the trimmed V and J ends, which lost 4 bases and 10 bases, there was a span of 8 bases. The CDR3 DNA follows: TGCAGCGTTGCAGATATCGAGCAGTTCTTC. It translates to CSVADIEQFF.

The chain links TRBV29-1 to TRBJ2-1; D remains ambiguous. The V end was cut by 3 bases, the J end by 12 bases, with 9 bases between. There are 10 residues in the CDR3. CDR1 SQVTM and CDR2 ANQGSEA come from the germline V gene. The DNA of the CDR3 is TGCAGCGTTGAGTCATACTCGCAGTTCTTC. It is translated as CSVESYSQFF.

Remarks on this clone: Other DNA sequences in this sample translate to the same CDR3. The V and J genes are TRBV27 and TRBJ1-4; D gene uncertain. CDR3 size: 11 residues. The ends were cut back, 8 bases at V and 8 bases at J, with 9 bases in the middle. Germline V gene data show CDR1 as MNHEY and CDR2 as SMNVEV (reference sequence). CDR3 coding DNA: TGTGCCAGCGGCCGGCGAGAAAAACTGTTTTTT. It is translated as CASGRREKLFF.

In the case of this clone: A read error may produce the germline difference seen at one junction end. The rearrangement links TRBV4-2 to TRBJ1-1, with 7 nucleotides matching TRBD1. The CDR3 contains 11 residues. CDR1 LGHNA and CDR2 YNFKEQ come from the germline V gene. Here the CDR3 DNA reads TGTGCCAGCAGCCAGGCTGGACAGGCGTCGTTT. Protein: CASSQAGQASF.

The V and J genes are TRBV29-1 and TRBJ1-4; D not certain. The CDR3 runs to 13 residues. Germline V CDR1 and CDR2: SQVTM, ANQGSEA. V was clipped by 4 bases and J by 3 bases, with 9 bases between them. Here the CDR3 reads CSVVAPANEKLFF. In nucleotides, the CDR3 is TGCAGCGTTGTGGCGCCAGCTAATGAAAAACTGTTTTTT.

The V and J genes are TRBV16 and TRBJ1-2, with TRBD1 matching over 8 bases. CDR3 length: 15 residues. CDR1 and CDR2 (germline): KGHSY, FQNENV. J gave up 8 bases and V 4 bases, and 12 bases lay outside the gene matches. The CDR3 protein is CASSRLGQGNRGYTF. The DNA for the CDR3 is TGTGCCAGCAGCCGACTCGGACAGGGAAATAGGGGCTACACCTTC.

This CDR3 is CASSYSVAVGADTQYF. CDR3 coding DNA: TGTGCCAGCAGTTACTCGGTAGCGGTTGGCGCAGATACGCAGTATTTT. The J gene is TRBJ2-3, the V gene TRBV6-5; a possible D gene is TRBD2 (6 bases). V lost 0 bases to trimming and J lost 4 bases, with 14 bases between them. Per the germline V gene, CDR1 is MNHEY and CDR2 is SVGAGI. This CDR3 has 16 amino acids.

This clone occurred a few times. V and J are TRBV6-1 and TRBJ1-2; TRBD1 agrees at 7 bases. The CDR3 sequence is 13 residues long. CDR1 MNHNS and CDR2 SASEGT come from the germline V gene. With 6 bases clipped from V and 3 bases from J, the junction kept 4 bases outside the gene matches. The CDR3 DNA reads as TGTGCCAGCAGCGAGACAGGGTACTATGGCTACACCTTC. This encodes CASSETGYYGYTF.